A selection of T cell receptor beta chains follows, all from one sample in a study of blood T cell repertoires in COVID-19. Assay used: immunoSEQ multiplex PCR; TCRdb lists only in-frame clones, some missing. The sample has 250,000 to 350,000 clones; around 90% are singletons. What was sequenced was PBMCs or T cells enriched from blood (not recorded which). All receptors derive from a young woman with acute COVID-19. Each CDR3 is given with its conserved first and last residue. D genes are given only for firm matches. Only part of the rows carry a size: once, few, many, or a class if the clone is expanded.

V gene,J gene,clone size,D gene,CDR3 protein,CDR3 DNA
TRBV3-1/TRBV3-2,TRBJ1-4,NA,TRBD1,CASSHRGQGEKLFF,TGTGCCAGCAGTCACAGGGGCCAGGGGGAAAAACTGTTTTTT
TRBV28,TRBJ1-5,few,NA,CASSLFRASNQPQHF,TGTGCCAGCAGTTTATTCAGGGCTAGCAATCAGCCCCAGCATTTT
TRBV3-1/TRBV3-2,TRBJ2-1,NA,TRBD2,CASSRLAGVNEQFF,TGTGCCAGCAGCCGTCTAGCGGGAGTAAATGAGCAGTTCTTC
TRBV2,TRBJ1-6,NA,NA,CASSGGYEYSPLHF,TGTGCCAGCAGTGGAGGGTACGAGTATTCACCCCTCCACTTT
TRBV7-9,TRBJ1-2,NA,NA,CASSLAWTATF,TGTGCCAGCAGCTTAGCGTGGACAGCCACCTTC
TRBV6-5,TRBJ1-1,NA,NA,CASSSRLNTEAFF,TGTGCCAGCAGCTCTCGACTTAACACTGAAGCTTTCTTT
TRBV19,TRBJ2-3,NA,NA,CASSISGPPQTTQYF,TGTGCCAGTAGTATAAGTGGCCCTCCACAGACTACGCAGTATTTT
TRBV9,TRBJ2-1,NA,TRBD2,CASSGTSGRAGGLKEQFF,TGTGCCAGCAGTGGGACTAGCGGGAGGGCCGGGGGTCTGAAGGAGCAGTTCTTC
TRBV19,TRBJ2-6,once,TRBD2,CASTPLGLAGGSGANVLTF,TGTGCCAGTACCCCACTCGGACTAGCGGGCGGCTCTGGGGCCAACGTCCTGACTTTC
TRBV15,TRBJ2-7,NA,NA,CATSRVGVYEQYF,TGTGCCACCAGCAGAGTCGGGGTCTACGAGCAGTACTTC
TRBV20-1,TRBJ2-5,NA,TRBD2,CSASPGRGQETQYF,TGCAGTGCTAGTCCCGGGAGGGGGCAAGAGACCCAGTACTTC
TRBV15,TRBJ2-1,NA,NA,CATSMDSYNEQFF,TGTGCCACCAGCATGGACTCATACAATGAGCAGTTCTTC
TRBV11-1,TRBJ1-2,NA,TRBD1,CASSFGTAGSNYGYTF,TGTGCCAGCAGCTTCGGGACAGCGGGCTCTAACTATGGCTACACCTTC
TRBV4-1,TRBJ2-1,NA,TRBD2,CASSQDNIDRLAGKNEQFF,TGCGCCAGCAGCCAAGATAATATTGATAGACTAGCGGGAAAAAATGAGCAGTTCTTC
TRBV6-1,TRBJ2-1,NA,TRBD2,CASSGETSGGYNEQFF,TGTGCCAGCAGTGGGGAGACTAGCGGGGGCTACAATGAGCAGTTCTTC
TRBV5-1,TRBJ2-1,NA,TRBD2,CASSTPIWTSASYNEQFF,TGCGCCAGCAGCACGCCGATTTGGACTAGCGCTTCCTACAATGAGCAGTTCTTC
TRBV18,TRBJ2-7,NA,TRBD2,CASSPAAGTSYEQYF,TGTGCCAGCTCACCGGCAGCGGGAACATCCTACGAGCAGTACTTC
TRBV7-2,TRBJ2-5,NA,TRBD2,CASRSGTSGGQETQYF,TGTGCCAGCAGGTCGGGGACTAGCGGGGGACAAGAGACCCAGTACTTC
TRBV28,TRBJ1-2,NA,TRBD1,CASSRGTGGFQF,TGTGCCAGCAGTAGGGGGACAGGGGGCTTTCAATTC
TRBV7-2,TRBJ2-7,NA,TRBD2,CASSFGTSGSPRYF,TGTGCCAGCAGCTTCGGGACTAGCGGGAGCCCTAGGTACTTC
TRBV12-5,TRBJ1-5,NA,NA,CASGSWADSNQPQHF,TGTGCTAGTGGCTCCTGGGCCGATAGCAATCAGCCCCAGCATTTT
TRBV15,TRBJ1-5,NA,NA,CATSPTGTGGQPQHF,TGTGCCACCAGCCCCACAGGAACGGGTGGACAGCCCCAGCATTTT
TRBV5-1,TRBJ2-1,NA,NA,CASSLGAGNEQFF,TGCGCCAGCAGCCTGGGGGCAGGCAATGAGCAGTTCTTC
TRBV5-6,TRBJ1-1,NA,NA,CASSLDRVITEAFF,TGTGCCAGCAGCTTGGACAGGGTGATCACTGAAGCTTTCTTT
TRBV3-1/TRBV3-2,TRBJ1-5,NA,TRBD1,CASSPSWTGEEDQPQHF,TGTGCCAGCAGCCCGAGCTGGACAGGGGAGGAGGATCAGCCCCAGCATTTT
TRBV30,TRBJ1-5,NA,NA,CAWSDPAGDQPQHF,TGTGCCTGGAGTGACCCTGCGGGGGATCAGCCCCAGCATTTT
TRBV27,TRBJ1-1,NA,TRBD1,CASSLQGASGEAFF,TGTGCCAGCAGTTTACAGGGGGCTTCGGGTGAAGCTTTCTTT
TRBV29-1,TRBJ1-2,NA,NA,CSVEFRDSYGYTF,TGCAGCGTTGAATTCAGGGACTCCTATGGCTACACCTTC
TRBV7-6,TRBJ2-7,NA,TRBD1,CASSLGQGNAYEQYF,TGTGCCAGCAGCTTAGGACAGGGGAACGCCTACGAGCAGTACTTC
TRBV29-1,TRBJ1-4,NA,NA,CSVQGTTNEKLFF,TGCAGCGTCCAGGGGACAACTAATGAAAAACTGTTTTTT
TRBV9,TRBJ1-2,NA,TRBD1,CASSPSYRGSFGYTF,TGTGCCAGCAGCCCCAGCTACAGGGGTAGCTTCGGCTACACCTTC
TRBV2,TRBJ2-5,NA,NA,CASSEVSYQETQYF,TGTGCCAGCAGTGAAGTAAGCTACCAAGAGACCCAGTACTTC
TRBV6-5,TRBJ2-1,NA,NA,CASSPRESQFF,TGTGCCAGCAGTCCGAGGGAGAGCCAGTTCTTC
TRBV5-1,TRBJ2-3,NA,NA,CASSLSGAGDPDTQYF,TGCGCCAGCAGCTTGAGTGGGGCAGGGGATCCAGATACGCAGTATTTT
TRBV19,TRBJ1-5,NA,NA,CASSTTADSNQPQHF,TGTGCCAGTAGTACGACAGCTGATAGCAATCAGCCCCAGCATTTT
TRBV2,TRBJ2-5,NA,NA,CASNRGYQETQYF,TGTGCCAGCAATAGGGGGTACCAAGAGACCCAGTACTTC
TRBV20-1,TRBJ1-5,NA,NA,CSASSFRNQPQHF,TGCAGTGCTAGTAGCTTTCGCAATCAGCCCCAGCATTTT